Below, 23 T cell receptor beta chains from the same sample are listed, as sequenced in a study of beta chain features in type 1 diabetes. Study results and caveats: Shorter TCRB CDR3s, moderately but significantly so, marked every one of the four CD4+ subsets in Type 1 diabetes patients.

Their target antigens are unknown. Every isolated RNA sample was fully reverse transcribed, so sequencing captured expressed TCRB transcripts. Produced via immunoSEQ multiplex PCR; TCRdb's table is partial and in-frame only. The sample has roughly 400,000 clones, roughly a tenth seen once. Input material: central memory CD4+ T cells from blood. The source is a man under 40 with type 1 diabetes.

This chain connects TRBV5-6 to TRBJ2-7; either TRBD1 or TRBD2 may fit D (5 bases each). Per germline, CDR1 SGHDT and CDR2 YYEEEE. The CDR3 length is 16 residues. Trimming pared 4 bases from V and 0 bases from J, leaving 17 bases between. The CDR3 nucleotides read TGTGCCAGCAGCGGGGGACCCGACCCGAGCTCCTACGAGCAGTACTTC. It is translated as CASSGGPDPSSYEQYF.

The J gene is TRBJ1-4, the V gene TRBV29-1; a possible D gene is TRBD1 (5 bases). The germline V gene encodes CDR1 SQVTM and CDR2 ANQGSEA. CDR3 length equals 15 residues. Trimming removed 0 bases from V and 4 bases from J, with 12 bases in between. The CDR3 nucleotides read TGCAGCGTTGAAGATCTAGCGGGGGATAATGAAAAACTGTTTTTT. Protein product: CSVEDLAGDNEKLFF.

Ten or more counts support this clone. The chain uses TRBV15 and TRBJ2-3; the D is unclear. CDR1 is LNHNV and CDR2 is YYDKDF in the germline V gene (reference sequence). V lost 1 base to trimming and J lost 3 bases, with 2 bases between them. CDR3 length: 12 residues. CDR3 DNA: TGTGCCACCAGCAGAGGGACAGATACGCAGTATTTT. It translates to CATSRGTDTQYF.

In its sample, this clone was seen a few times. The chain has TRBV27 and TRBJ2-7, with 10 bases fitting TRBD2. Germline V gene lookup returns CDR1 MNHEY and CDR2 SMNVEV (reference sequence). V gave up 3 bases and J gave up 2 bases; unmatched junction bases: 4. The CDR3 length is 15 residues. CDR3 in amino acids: CASSFGLAGAYEQYF. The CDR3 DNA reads TGTGCCAGCAGTTTTGGCCTAGCGGGAGCCTACGAGCAGTACTTC.

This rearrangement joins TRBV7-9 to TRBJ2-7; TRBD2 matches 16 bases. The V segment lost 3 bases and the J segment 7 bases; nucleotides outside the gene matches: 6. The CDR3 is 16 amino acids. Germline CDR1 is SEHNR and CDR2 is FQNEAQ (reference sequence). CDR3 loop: CASSLGLAGGQGEQYF. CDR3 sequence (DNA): TGTGCCAGCAGCTTGGGACTAGCGGGAGGGCAGGGGGAGCAGTACTTC.

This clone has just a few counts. The CDR3, as DNA: TGCGCCAGCAGCTTGGAAGCCCAGGGGAGGGCCGGGGAGCTGTTTTTT. It is translated as CASSLEAQGRAGELFF. This sequence joins TRBV5-1 and TRBJ2-2, with a weak D call TRBD2 (7 bases). This CDR3 has 16 residues. Germline values: CDR1 SGHRS, CDR2 YFSETQ. The V end lost 0 bases, the J end lost 6 bases, and 15 bases lay between the germline ends.

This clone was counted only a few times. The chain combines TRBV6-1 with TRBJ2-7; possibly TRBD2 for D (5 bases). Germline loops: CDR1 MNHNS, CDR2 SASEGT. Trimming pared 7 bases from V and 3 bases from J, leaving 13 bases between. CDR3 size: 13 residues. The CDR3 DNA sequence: TGTGCCAGCACCGAAGAGGGTCTCTACGAGCAGTACTTC. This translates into CASTEEGLYEQYF.

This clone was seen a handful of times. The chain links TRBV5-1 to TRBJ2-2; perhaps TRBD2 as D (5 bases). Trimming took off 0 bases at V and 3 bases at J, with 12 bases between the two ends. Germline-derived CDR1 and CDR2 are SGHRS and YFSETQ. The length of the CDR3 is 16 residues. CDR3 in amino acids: CASSLGEGYDTGELFF. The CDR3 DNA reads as TGCGCCAGCAGCTTGGGTGAGGGTTACGACACCGGGGAGCTGTTTTTT. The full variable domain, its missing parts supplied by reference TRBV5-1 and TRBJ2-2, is KAGVTQTPRYLIKTRGQQVTLSCSPISGHRSVSWYQQTPGQGLQFLFEYFSETQRNKGNFPGRFSGRQFSNSRSEMNVSTLELGDSALYLCASSLGEGYDTGELFFGEGSRLTVL.

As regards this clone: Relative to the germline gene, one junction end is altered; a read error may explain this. In nucleotides, the CDR3 is TGTGCCAGCAGCCTAGCCGGGGGCTGGGGAATAGCTTTCTTT. Its translation: CASSLAGGWGIAFF. This sequence joins TRBV7-2 and TRBJ1-1, with D possibly matching TRBD1 (6 bases). Germline V gene lookup returns CDR1 SGHTA and CDR2 FQGNSA. There are 14 residues in the CDR3.

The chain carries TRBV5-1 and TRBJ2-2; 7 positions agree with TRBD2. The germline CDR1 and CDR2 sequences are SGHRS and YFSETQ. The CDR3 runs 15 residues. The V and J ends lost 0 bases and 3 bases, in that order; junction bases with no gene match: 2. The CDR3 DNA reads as TGCGCCAGCAGCTTGGGGACTAGAGACACCGGGGAGCTGTTTTTT. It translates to CASSLGTRDTGELFF. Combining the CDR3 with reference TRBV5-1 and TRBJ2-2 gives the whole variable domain KAGVTQTPRYLIKTRGQQVTLSCSPISGHRSVSWYQQTPGQGLQFLFEYFSETQRNKGNFPGRFSGRQFSNSRSEMNVSTLELGDSALYLCASSLGTRDTGELFFGEGSRLTVL.

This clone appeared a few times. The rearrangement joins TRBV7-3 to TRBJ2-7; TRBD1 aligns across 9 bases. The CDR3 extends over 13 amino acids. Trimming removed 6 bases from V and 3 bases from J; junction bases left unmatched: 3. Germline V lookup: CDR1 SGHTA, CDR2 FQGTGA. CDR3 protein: CASSMGQGYEQYF. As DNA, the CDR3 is TGTGCCAGCAGTATGGGACAGGGCTACGAGCAGTACTTC.

The CDR3: CASSEQDTQYF. DNA of the CDR3: TGTGCCAGCAGTGAACAAGATACGCAGTATTTT. This chain connects TRBV6-1 to TRBJ2-3; no definite D call. The CDR3 spans 11 residues. The ends were cut back, 2 bases at V and 5 bases at J, with 2 bases in the middle. Germline values: CDR1 MNHNS, CDR2 SASEGT.

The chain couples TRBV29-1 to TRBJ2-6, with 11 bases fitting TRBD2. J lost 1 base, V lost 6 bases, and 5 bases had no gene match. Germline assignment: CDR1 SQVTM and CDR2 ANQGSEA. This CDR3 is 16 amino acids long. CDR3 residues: CSVILAGVSGANVLTF. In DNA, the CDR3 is TGCAGCGTCATACTAGCGGGAGTTTCTGGGGCCAACGTCCTGACTTTC.

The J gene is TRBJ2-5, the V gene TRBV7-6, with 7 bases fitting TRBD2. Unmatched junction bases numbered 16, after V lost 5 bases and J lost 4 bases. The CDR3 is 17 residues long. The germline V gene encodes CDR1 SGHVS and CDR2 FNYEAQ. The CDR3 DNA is TGTGCCAGCAGCCCCCTTGGGGCCAGCGGGATGGGAGAGACCCAGTACTTC. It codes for CASSPLGASGMGETQYF. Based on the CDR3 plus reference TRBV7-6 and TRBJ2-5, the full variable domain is GAGVSQSPRYKVTKRGQDVALRCDPISGHVSLYWYRQALGQGPEFLTYFNYEAQQDKSGLPNDRFSAERPEGSISTLTIQRTEQRDSAMYRCASSPLGASGMGETQYFGPGTRLLVL.

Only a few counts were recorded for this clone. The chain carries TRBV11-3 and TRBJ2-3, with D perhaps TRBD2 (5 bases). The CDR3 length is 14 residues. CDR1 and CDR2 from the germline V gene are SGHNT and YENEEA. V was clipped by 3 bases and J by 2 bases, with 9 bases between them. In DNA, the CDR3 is TGTGCCAGCAGCTTCGACCGGGACACAGATACGCAGTATTTT. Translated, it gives CASSFDRDTDTQYF.

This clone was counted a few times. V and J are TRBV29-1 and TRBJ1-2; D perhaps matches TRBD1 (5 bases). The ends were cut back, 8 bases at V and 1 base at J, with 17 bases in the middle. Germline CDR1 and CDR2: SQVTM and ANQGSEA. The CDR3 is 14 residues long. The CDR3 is CSSHGQGDNYGYTF. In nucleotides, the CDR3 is TGCAGCTCCCATGGTCAGGGTGATAACTATGGCTACACCTTC.

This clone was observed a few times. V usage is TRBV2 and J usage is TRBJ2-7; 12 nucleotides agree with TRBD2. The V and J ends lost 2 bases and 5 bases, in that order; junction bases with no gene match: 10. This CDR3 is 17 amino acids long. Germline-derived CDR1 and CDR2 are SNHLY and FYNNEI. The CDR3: CASSELRLAGVGDEQYF. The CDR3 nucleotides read TGTGCCAGCAGTGAACTCCGACTAGCGGGAGTGGGAGACGAGCAGTACTTC.

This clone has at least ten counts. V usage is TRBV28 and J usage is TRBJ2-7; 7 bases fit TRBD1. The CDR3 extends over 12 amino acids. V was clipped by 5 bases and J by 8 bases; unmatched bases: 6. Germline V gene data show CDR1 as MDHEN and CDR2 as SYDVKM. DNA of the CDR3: TGTGCCAGCAGTATAAGACAGGGACAGCAGTACTTC. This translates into CASSIRQGQQYF.

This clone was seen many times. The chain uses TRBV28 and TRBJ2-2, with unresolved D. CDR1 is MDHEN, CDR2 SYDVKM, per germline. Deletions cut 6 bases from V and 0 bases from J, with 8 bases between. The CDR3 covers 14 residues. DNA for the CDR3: TGTGCCAGCAGCCTGGGAACGAACACCGGGGAGCTGTTTTTT. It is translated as CASSLGTNTGELFF.

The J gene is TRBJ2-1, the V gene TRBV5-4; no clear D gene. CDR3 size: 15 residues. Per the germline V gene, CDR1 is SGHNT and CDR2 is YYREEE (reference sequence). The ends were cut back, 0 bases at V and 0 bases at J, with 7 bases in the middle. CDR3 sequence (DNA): TGTGCCAGCAGCTTGGACCGTAACTCCTACAATGAGCAGTTCTTC. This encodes CASSLDRNSYNEQFF.

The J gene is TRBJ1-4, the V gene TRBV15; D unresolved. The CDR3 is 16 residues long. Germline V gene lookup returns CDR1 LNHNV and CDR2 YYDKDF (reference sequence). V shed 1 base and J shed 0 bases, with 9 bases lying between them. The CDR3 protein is CATSRGDSATNEKLFF. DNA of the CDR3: TGTGCCACCAGCAGAGGGGATTCTGCAACTAATGAAAAACTGTTTTTT.

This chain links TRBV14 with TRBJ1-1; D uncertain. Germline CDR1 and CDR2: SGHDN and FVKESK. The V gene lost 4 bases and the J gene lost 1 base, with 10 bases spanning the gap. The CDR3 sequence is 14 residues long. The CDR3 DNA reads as TGTGCCAGCAGCCGTCCTCTTCCGAACACTGAAGCTTTCTTT. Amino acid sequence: CASSRPLPNTEAFF.

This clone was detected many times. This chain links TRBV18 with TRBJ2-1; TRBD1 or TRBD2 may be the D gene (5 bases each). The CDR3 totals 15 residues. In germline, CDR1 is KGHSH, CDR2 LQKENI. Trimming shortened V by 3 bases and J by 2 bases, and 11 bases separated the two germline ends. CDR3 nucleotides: TGTGCCAGCTCACCCGCCGGGACCACCTACAATGAGCAGTTCTTC. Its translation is CASSPAGTTYNEQFF.